Described below is a single T cell receptor beta chain sequence and its context. What it binds is not known. The sample is drawn from a study of cytomegalovirus exposure and HLA in healthy donors. Study background: From donors who were HLA-typed, an early data release held approximately 91 million unique TCRs. Among the approximately 400 genotyped donors, more than 70% were placed in the Caucasian-associated ancestry cluster.

Trimming took 6 bases from V and 3 from J, leaving 11 bases between them. Germline V CDR1 and CDR2: MNHEY, SMNVEV (reference sequence). CDR3 length: 13 amino acids. Vbeta (60) and Jbeta (13) primers were used in the PCR. TCRdb's table, derived via immunoSEQ multiplex PCR, lists solely in-frame clones and lacks some. The data show around 150,000 clones, roughly 80% seen once. Points from the study as a whole: In a later analysis, HLA-associated TCR beta chains were more clonally expanded than equally common others. In vitro data verified a few CMV-associated chains as specific for CMV antigens.

This receptor was identified in a young man in good health and CMV-seronegative. The chain combines TRBV27 with TRBJ1-2; unclear D gene. Sequenced sample: PBMCs. CDR3 sequence reads: CASSRGSDYGYTF. The CDR3 coding sequence is TGTGCCAGCAGCCGGGGAAGCGACTATGGCTACACCTTC.